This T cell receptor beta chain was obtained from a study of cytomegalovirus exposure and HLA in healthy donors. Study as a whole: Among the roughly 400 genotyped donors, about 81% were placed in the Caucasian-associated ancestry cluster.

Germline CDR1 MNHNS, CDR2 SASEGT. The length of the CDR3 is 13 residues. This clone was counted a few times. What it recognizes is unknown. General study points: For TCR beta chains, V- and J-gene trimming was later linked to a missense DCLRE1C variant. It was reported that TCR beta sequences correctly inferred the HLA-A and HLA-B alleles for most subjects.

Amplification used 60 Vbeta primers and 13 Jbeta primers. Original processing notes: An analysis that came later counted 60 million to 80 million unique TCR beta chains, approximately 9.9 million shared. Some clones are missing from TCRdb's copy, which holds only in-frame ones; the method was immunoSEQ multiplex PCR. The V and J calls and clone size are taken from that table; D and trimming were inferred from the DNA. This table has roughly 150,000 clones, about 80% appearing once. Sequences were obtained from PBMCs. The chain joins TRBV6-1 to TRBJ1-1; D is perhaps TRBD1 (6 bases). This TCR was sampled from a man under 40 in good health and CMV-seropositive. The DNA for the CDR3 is TGTGCTTCCCAGGGGTGGGTGAACACTGAAGCTTTCTTT. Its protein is CASQGWVNTEAFF.